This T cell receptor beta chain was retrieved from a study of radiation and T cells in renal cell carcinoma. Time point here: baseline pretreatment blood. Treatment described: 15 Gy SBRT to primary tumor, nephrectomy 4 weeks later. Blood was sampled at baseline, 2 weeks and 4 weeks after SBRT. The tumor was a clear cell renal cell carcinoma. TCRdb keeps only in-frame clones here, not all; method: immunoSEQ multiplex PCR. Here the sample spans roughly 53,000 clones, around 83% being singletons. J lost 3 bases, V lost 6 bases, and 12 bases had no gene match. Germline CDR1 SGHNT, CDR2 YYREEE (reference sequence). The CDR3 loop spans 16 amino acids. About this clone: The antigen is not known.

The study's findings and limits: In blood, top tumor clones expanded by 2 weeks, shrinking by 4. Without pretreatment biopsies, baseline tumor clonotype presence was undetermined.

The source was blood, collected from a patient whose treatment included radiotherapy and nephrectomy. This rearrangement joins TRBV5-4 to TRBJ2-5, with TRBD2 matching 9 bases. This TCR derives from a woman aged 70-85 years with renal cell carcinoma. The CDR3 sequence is CASTPSGAGGKETQYF. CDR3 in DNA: TGTGCCAGCACCCCCAGTGGAGCGGGGGGCAAAGAGACCCAGTACTTC.